The 8 T cell receptor beta chains reported below all come from one sample, sequenced in a study of beta chain features in type 1 diabetes. Isolated RNA was reverse transcribed in full, so expressed TCRB transcripts were sequenced. The table came from immunoSEQ multiplex PCR; TCRdb's copy has only in-frame clones and leaves some out. Of some 360,000 clones in the sample, roughly a fifth were seen once. Sequencing was carried out using naive CD4+ T cells from blood. These receptors all come from a young woman in good health.

The chain carries TRBV9 and TRBJ2-1; the match to TRBD2 covers 7 bases. The junction had 14 bases not matched to a gene; V was cut back by 1 base and J by 4 bases. This CDR3 has 18 residues. Germline CDR1 SGDLS, CDR2 YYNGEE. CDR3: CASSVSNAGAGVYNEQFF. The CDR3 coding sequence is TGTGCCAGCAGCGTATCGAACGCCGGGGCGGGGGTTTACAATGAGCAGTTCTTC.

This clone was counted between two and nine times. The chain combines TRBV29-1 with TRBJ2-2; weak D call: TRBD2 (6 bases). Deletions cut 4 bases from V and 3 bases from J, with 12 bases between. Germline V gives CDR1 SQVTM, CDR2 ANQGSEA. The CDR3 extends over 14 amino acids. CDR3 nucleotides: TGCAGCGTTGTAGACGGAGGGCACACCGGGGAGCTGTTTTTT. Its translation: CSVVDGGHTGELFF.

This chain links TRBV10-3 with TRBJ1-1; no clear D. The V gene lost 6 bases and the J gene lost 1 base, with 12 bases spanning the gap. Germline lookup yields CDR1 ENHRY and CDR2 SYGVKD. The CDR3 runs to 14 residues. The CDR3 here is CAIRTGSWNTEAFF. In DNA form, the CDR3 reads TGTGCCATCAGAACGGGTAGCTGGAACACTGAAGCTTTCTTT.

The J gene is TRBJ2-3, the V gene TRBV19, with a possible D match to TRBD1 (6 bases). The CDR3 covers 17 residues. Germline V lookup: CDR1 LNHDA, CDR2 SQIVND (reference sequence). Trimming left V 4 bases short and J 3 bases short, with 20 bases between. CDR3 sequence reads: CASSRPRDKQRTDTQYF. CDR3 nucleotides: TGTGCCAGTAGTAGACCCCGGGACAAACAGAGGACAGATACGCAGTATTTT.

The rearrangement uses TRBV6-5 and TRBJ1-2, with TRBD1 as a possible D gene (6 bases). Germline CDR1 MNHEY, CDR2 SVGAGI. V lost 6 bases and J lost 2, with 10 bases in between. The CDR3 runs to 13 residues. CDR3 DNA sequence: TGTGCCAGCAGAGTCACAGGGAACTATGGCTACACCTTC. It specifies CASRVTGNYGYTF.

This chain uses TRBV12-5 with TRBJ2-3, with 12 bases identical to TRBD2. Germline V gene sequence: CDR1 LGHNT, CDR2 FRNRAP. The length of the CDR3 is 20 residues. Germline trimming cut 4 bases from V and 1 base from J; bases unmatched to any gene: 15. CDR3 sequence reads: CASGSRPLAGGRVGTDTQYF. The DNA for the CDR3 is TGTGCTAGTGGTTCCCGTCCGCTAGCGGGGGGGCGAGTGGGCACAGATACGCAGTATTTT.

This clone was counted a single time. The chain couples TRBV30 to TRBJ2-3; possible D gene TRBD1, 6 bases. The CDR3 runs to 13 residues. Looked up from germline, CDR1 is GTSNPN and CDR2 is SVGIG (reference sequence). V was shortened by 7 bases and J by 5 bases, with 16 bases between the two germline ends. CDR3 protein: CAFRAGALDTQYF. In DNA form, the CDR3 reads TGTGCCTTTAGGGCAGGGGCCTTAGATACGCAGTATTTT.

J is TRBJ2-3 and V is TRBV5-1; 11 positions agree with TRBD2. Germline V gives CDR1 SGHRS, CDR2 YFSETQ. V dropped 2 bases and J dropped 2; count of bases not matched to a gene: 10. This CDR3 has 18 residues. The CDR3 loop reads CASSLRSGTSGATDTQYF. The CDR3 coding sequence is TGCGCCAGCAGCTTACGATCCGGGACTAGCGGTGCCACAGATACGCAGTATTTT.